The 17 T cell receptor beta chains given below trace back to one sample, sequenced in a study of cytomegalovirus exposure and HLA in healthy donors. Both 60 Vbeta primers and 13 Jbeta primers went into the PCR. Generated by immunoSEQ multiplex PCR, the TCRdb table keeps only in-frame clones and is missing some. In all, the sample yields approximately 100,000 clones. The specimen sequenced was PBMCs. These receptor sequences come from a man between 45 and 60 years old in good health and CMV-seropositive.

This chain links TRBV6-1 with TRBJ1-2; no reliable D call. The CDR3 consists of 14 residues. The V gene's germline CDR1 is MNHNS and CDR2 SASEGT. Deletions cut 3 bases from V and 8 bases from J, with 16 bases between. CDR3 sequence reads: CASSDPGPIGGYTF. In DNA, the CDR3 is TGTGCCAGCAGTGACCCCGGTCCCATCGGGGGCTACACCTTC.

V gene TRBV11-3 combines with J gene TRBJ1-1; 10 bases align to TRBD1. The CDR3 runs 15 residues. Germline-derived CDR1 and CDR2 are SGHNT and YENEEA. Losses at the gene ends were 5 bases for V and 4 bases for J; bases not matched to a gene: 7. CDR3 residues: CASSARQGARTEAFF. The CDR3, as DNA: TGTGCCAGCAGCGCGCGACAGGGGGCGCGCACTGAAGCTTTCTTT.

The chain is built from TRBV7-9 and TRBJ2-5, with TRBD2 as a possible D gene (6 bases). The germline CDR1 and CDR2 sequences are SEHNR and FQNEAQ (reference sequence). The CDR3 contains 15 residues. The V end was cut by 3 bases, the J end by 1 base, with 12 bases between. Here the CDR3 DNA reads TGTGCCAGCAGCTTCCCAGCGGGTCTCCAAGAGACCCAGTACTTC. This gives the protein CASSFPAGLQETQYF. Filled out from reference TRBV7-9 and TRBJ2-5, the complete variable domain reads DTGVSQNPRHKITKRGQNVTFRCDPISEHNRLYWYRQTLGQGPEFLTYFQNEAQLEKSRLLSDRFSAERPKGSFSTLEIQRTEQGDSAMYLCASSFPAGLQETQYFGPGTRLLVL.

The CDR3 bases are TGTGCCAGCAGCCAAGAGGCTAGCGGGCCTGAGCAGTTCTTC. It yields the protein CASSQEASGPEQFF. The chain carries TRBV4-2 and TRBJ2-1; TRBD2 agrees at 8 bases. The germline CDR1 and CDR2 sequences are LGHNA and YNFKEQ. V gave up 0 bases and J gave up 9 bases; unmatched junction bases: 4. This CDR3 has 14 residues.

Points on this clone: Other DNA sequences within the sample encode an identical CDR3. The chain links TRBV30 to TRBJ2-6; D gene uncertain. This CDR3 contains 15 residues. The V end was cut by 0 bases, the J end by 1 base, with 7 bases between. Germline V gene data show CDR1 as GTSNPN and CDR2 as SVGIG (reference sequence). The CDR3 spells CAWSVRGSGANVLTF. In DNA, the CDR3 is TGTGCCTGGAGTGTACGAGGTTCTGGGGCCAACGTCCTGACTTTC.

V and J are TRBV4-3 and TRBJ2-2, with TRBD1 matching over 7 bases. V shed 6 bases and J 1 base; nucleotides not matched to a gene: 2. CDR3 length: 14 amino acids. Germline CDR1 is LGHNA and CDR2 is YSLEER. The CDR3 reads CASRGQENTGELFF. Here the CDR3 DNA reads TGCGCCAGCAGAGGACAGGAGAACACCGGGGAGCTGTTTTTT.

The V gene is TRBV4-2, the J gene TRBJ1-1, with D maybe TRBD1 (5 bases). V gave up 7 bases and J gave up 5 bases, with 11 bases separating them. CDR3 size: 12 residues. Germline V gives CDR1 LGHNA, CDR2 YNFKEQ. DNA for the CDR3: TGTGCCAGCACCCGGAGGGGAACTGAAGCTTTCTTT. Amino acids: CASTRRGTEAFF.

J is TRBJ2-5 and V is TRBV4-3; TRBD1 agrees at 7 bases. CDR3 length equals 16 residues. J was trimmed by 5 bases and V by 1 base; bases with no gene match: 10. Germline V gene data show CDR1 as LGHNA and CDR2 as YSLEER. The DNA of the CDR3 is TGCGCCAGCAGCCAAGGGGGGAACAGGGGAGTGGAGACCCAGTACTTC. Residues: CASSQGGNRGVETQYF.

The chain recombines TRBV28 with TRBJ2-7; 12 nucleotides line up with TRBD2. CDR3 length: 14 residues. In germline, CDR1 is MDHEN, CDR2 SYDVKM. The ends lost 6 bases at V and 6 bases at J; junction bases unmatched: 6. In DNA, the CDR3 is TGTGCCAGCAGCCTAGCGGGAGGGTATGGCGAGCAGTACGTC. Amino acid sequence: CASSLAGGYGEQYV.

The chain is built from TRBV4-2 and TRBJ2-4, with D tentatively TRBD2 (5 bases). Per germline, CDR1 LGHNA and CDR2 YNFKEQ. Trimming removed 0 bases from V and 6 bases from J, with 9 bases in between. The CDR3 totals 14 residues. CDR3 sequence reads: CASSQDLGVNIQYF. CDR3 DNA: TGTGCCAGCAGCCAAGATCTCGGGGTAAACATTCAGTACTTC.

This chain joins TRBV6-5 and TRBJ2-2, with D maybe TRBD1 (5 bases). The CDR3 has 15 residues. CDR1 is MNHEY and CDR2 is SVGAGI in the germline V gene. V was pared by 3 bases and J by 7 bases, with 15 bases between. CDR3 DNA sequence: TGTGCCAGCAGTTATAAGCGTCCAGGGTTCGGGGAGCTGTTTTTT. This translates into CASSYKRPGFGELFF.

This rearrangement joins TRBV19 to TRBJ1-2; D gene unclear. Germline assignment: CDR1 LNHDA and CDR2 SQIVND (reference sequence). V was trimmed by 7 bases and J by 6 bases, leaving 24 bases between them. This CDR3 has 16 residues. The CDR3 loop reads CASISRERVNMDGYTF. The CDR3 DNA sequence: TGTGCCAGTATATCCCGGGAGAGGGTAAATATGGATGGCTACACCTTC.

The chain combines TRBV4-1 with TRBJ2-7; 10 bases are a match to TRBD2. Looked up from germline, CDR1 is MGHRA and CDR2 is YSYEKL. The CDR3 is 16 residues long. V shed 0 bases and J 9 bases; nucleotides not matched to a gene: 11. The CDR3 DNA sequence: TGCGCCAGCAGCCAAGACAGGACTAGCGGCACACCCTGGCAGTACTTC. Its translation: CASSQDRTSGTPWQYF.

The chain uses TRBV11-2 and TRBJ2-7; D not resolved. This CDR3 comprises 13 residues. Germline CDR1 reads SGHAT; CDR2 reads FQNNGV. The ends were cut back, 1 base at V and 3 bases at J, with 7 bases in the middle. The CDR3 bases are TGTGCCAGCAGCTTAGGACTGAACTACGAGCAGTACGTC. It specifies CASSLGLNYEQYV.

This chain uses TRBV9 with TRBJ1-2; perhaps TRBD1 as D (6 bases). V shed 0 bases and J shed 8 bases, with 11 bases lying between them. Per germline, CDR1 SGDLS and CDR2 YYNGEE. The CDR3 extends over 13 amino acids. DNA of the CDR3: TGTGCCAGCAGCGTAGCACAGGGATGGGGCTACACCTTC. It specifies CASSVAQGWGYTF.

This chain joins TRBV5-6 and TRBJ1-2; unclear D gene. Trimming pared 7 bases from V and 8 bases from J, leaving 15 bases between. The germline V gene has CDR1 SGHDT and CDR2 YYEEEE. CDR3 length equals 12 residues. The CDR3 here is CASLRTLGGYTF. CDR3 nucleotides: TGTGCCAGCCTGCGGACTCTCGGGGGCTACACCTTC.

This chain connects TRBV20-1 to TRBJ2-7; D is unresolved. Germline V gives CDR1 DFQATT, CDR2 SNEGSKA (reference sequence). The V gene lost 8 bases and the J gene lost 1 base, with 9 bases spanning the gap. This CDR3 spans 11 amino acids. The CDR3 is CSFQISYEQYF. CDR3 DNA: TGCAGTTTCCAGATTTCCTACGAGCAGTACTTC.